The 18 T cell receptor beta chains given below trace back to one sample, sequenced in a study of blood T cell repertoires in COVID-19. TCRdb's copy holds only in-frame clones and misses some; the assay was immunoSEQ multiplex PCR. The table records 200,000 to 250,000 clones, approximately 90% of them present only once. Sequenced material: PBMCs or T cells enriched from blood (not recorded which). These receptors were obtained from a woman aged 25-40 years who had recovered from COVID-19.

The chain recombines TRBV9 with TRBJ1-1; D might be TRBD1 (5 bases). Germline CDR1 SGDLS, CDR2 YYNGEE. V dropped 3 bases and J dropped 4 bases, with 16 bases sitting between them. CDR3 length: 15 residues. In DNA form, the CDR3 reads TGTGCCAGCAGCGACGGTGGGGGGTTGGGCACTGAAGCTTTCTTT. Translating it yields CASSDGGGLGTEAFF.

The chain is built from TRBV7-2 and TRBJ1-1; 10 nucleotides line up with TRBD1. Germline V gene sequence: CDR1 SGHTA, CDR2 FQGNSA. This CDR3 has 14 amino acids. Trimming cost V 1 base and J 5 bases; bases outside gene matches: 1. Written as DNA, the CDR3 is TGTGCCAGCAGCTTAGAGGACAGGGGGACTGAAGCTTTCTTT. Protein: CASSLEDRGTEAFF. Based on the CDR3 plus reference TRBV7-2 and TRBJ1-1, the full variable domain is GAGVSQSPSNKVTEKGKDVELRCDPISGHTALYWYRQSLGQGLEFLIYFQGNSAPDKSGLPSDRFSAERTGGSVSTLTIQRTQQEDSAVYLCASSLEDRGTEAFFGQGTRLTVV.

The CDR3 nucleotides are TGCAGTGCTACGCGGGGGACTGAAGCTTTCTTT. Translated: CSATRGTEAFF. J is TRBJ1-1 and V is TRBV20-1, with D possibly matching TRBD1 (5 bases). The V and J ends lost 4 bases and 5 bases respectively, with 8 bases between them. Looked up from germline, CDR1 is DFQATT and CDR2 is SNEGSKA (reference sequence). This CDR3 is built from 11 residues.

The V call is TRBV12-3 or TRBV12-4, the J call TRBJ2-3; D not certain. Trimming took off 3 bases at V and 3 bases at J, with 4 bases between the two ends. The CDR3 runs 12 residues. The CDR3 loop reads CASSFITDTQYF. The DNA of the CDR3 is TGTGCCAGCAGTTTTATTACAGATACGCAGTATTTT.

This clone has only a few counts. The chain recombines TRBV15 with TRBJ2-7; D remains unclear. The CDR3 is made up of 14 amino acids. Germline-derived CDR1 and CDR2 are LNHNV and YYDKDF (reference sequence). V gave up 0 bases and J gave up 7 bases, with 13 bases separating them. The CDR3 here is CATSRDKSFREQYF. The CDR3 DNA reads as TGTGCCACCAGCAGAGATAAGTCTTTCCGGGAGCAGTACTTC.

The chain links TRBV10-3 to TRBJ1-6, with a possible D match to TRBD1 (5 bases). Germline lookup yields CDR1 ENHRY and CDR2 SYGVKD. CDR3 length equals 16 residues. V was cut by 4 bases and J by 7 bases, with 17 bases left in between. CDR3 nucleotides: TGTGCCATCAGTGGCCCTGTTCAGGGAAGGAATTCACCCCTCCACTTT. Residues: CAISGPVQGRNSPLHF.

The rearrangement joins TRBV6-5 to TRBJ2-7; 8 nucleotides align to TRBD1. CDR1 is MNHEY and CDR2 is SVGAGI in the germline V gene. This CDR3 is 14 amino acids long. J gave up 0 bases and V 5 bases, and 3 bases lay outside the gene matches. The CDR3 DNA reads TGTGCCAGCAGTCGACAGGGGAACTCCTACGAGCAGTACTTC. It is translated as CASSRQGNSYEQYF.

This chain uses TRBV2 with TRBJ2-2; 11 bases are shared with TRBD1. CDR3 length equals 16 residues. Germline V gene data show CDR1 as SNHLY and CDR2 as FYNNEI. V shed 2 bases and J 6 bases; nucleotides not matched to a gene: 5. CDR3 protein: CASSEYGDRGSGELFF. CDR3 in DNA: TGTGCCAGCAGTGAATATGGGGACAGGGGGTCCGGGGAGCTGTTTTTT.

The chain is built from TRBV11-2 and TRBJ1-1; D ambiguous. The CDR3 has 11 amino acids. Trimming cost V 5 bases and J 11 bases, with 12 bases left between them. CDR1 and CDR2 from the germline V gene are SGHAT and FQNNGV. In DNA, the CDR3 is TGTGCCAGCAGCAACCAGGTATCCGCTTTCTTT. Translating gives CASSNQVSAFF.

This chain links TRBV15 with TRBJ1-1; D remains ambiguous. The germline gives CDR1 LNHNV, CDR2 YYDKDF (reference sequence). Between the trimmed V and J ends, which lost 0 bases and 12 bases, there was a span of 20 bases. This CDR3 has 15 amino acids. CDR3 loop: CATSRDFDRELLTFF. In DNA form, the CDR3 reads TGTGCCACCAGCAGAGATTTTGACCGGGAGCTTTTGACTTTCTTT.

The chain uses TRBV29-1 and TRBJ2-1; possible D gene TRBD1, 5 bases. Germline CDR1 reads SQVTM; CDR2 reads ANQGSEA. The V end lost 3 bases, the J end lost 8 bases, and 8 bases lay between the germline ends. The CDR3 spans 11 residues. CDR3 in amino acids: CSVDRADEQFF. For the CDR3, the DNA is TGCAGCGTTGACAGGGCCGATGAGCAGTTCTTC.

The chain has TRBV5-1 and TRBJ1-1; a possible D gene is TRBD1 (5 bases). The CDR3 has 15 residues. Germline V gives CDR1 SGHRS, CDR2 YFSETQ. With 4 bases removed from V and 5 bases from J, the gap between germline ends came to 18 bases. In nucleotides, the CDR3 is TGCGCCAGCAGCCAGTGGACACCGCGGGGGACTGAAGCTTTCTTT. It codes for CASSQWTPRGTEAFF.

The DNA for the CDR3 is TGTGCCAGCAGTACCCGGGACAGGAGTTTCTATGGCTACACCTTC. Encoded protein: CASSTRDRSFYGYTF. V usage is TRBV25-1 and J usage is TRBJ1-2, with 8 bases aligning to TRBD1. V dropped 5 bases and J dropped 4; count of bases not matched to a gene: 9. Germline V gives CDR1 MGHDK, CDR2 SYGVNS. The CDR3 covers 15 residues.

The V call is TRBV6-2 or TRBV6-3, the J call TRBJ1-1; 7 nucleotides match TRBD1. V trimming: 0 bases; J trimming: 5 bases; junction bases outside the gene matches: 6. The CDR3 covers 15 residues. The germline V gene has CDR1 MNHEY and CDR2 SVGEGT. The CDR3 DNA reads TGTGCCAGCAGTTACTCATGGGACAGTCGGACTGAAGCTTTCTTT. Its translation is CASSYSWDSRTEAFF.

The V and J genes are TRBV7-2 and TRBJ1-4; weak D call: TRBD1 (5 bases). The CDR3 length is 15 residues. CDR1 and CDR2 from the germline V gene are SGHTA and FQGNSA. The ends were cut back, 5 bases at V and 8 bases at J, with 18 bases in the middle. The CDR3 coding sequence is TGTGCCAGCAGCATAAACCGGGGGAGGGAAGAAAAACTGTTTTTT. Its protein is CASSINRGREEKLFF.

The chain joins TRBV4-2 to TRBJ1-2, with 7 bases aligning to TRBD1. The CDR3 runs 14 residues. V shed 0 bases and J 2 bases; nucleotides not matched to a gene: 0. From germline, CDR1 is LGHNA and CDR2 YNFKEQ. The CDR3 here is CASSQDRGNYGYTF. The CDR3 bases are TGTGCCAGCAGCCAAGACAGGGGGAACTATGGCTACACCTTC.

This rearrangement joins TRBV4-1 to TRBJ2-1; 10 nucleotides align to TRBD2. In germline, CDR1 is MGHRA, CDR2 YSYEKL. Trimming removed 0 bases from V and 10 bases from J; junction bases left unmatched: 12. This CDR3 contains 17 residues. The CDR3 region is CASSQDRTSGIPGEQFF. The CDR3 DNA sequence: TGCGCCAGCAGCCAAGACAGGACTAGCGGAATACCTGGCGAGCAGTTCTTC.

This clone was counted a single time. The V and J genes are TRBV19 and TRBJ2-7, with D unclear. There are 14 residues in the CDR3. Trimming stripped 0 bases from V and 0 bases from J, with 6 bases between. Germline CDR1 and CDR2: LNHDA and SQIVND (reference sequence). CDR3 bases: TGTGCCAGTAGTATAGAACACCGCTCCTACGAGCAGTACTTC. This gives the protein CASSIEHRSYEQYF.